This T cell receptor beta chain was sequenced in a study of Ad26.COV2.S vaccination and SARS-CoV-2 variants. Study-level background: Recipients of Ad26.COV2.S got it intramuscularly, once or twice 56 days apart. The study, taken as a whole, reports: People who got the vaccine had more spike-specific TCR breadth than people who got placebo. Possible underestimation of total T cell responses by the TCR breadth and depth analyses was noted.

Treatment described: roughly 19 received Ad26.COV2.S at low or high dose, single or two shots; five or six received placebo; per-sample allocation not given. Sampling was performed 63 days after the first vaccine or placebo injection. Aged 18-55 years, donor was enrolled in Boston in about 2020. This CDR3 spans 16 amino acids. The ends lost 4 bases at V and 1 base at J; junction bases unmatched: 11. Per the germline V gene, CDR1 is GTSNPN and CDR2 is SVGIG (reference sequence). Concerning this clone itself: Its antigen is unknown.

Generated by immunoSEQ multiplex PCR, the TCRdb table keeps only in-frame clones and is missing some. This sample has about 460,000 clones, with roughly nine tenths found just once. This receptor was obtained from a person aged 18-65 years who received the Ad26.COV2.S COVID-19 vaccine or a placebo. The chain joins TRBV30 to TRBJ2-7; 9 bases fit TRBD1. This specimen was peripheral blood, taken in a trial of Ad26.COV2.S vaccine versus placebo. The CDR3 bases are TGTGCCTGGAACCCCCACCGGGACAGGGCATCCTACGAGCAGTACTTC. Residues: CAWNPHRDRASYEQYF.